This TCR beta chain emerged from a study of graft-versus-host responses after intestinal transplantation. The overall study: Among the recipients, all got anti-thymocyte globulin induction and then tacrolimus and steroids for about 3 years.

A word on this clone: The antigen is unknown.

The CDR3 runs 12 residues. Some clones are missing from TCRdb's copy, which holds only in-frame ones; the method was immunoSEQ multiplex PCR. The sample consists of 130,000 or so clones, nearly 95% of them appearing once. The TCR originated in a human donor who received an intestinal transplant. J is TRBJ1-1 and V is TRBV21-1. TRBV21-1 is annotated as a pseudogene. Source: unstimulated CD4+ T cells sorted from spleen or lymph node cells, taken before intestinal transplant. Written as DNA, the CDR3 is TGTGCCACCAGCATGATAAAGACTGAAGCTTTCTTT. Translated: CATSMIKTEAFF.